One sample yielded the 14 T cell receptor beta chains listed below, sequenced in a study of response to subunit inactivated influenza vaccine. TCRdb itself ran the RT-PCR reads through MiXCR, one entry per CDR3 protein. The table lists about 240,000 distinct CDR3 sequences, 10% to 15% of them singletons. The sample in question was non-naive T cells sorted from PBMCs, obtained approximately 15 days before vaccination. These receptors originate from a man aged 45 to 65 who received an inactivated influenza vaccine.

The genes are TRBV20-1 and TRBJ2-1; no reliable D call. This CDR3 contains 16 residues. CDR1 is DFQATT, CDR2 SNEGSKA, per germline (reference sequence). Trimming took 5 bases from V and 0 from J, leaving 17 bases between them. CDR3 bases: TGCAGTGCTCTAGGCCCTCTACTTGGCTCCTACAATGAGCAGTTCTTC. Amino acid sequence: CSALGPLLGSYNEQFF.

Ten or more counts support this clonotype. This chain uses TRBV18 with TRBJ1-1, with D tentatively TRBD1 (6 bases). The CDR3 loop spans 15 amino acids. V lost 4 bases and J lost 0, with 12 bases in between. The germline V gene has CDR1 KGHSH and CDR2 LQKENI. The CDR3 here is CASSLEGVLNTEAFF. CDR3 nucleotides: TGTGCCAGCTCACTCGAGGGGGTACTGAACACTGAAGCTTTCTTT.

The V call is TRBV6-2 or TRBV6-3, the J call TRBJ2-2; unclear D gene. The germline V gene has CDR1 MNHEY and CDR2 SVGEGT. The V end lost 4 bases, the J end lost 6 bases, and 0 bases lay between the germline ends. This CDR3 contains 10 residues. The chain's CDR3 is CASSSGELFF. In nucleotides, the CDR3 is TGTGCCAGCAGTTCCGGGGAGCTGTTTTTT.

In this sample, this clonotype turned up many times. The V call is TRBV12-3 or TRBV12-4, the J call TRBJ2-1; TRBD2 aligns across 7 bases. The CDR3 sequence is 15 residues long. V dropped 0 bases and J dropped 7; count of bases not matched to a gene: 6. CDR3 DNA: TGTGCCAGCAGTTTAGCGGGAGGGCCTCGTAATGAGCAGTTCTTC. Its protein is CASSLAGGPRNEQFF.

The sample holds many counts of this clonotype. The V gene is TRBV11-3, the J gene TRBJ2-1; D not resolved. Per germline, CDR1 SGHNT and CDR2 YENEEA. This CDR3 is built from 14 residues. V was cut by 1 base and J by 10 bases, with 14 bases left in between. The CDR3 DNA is TGTGCCAGCAGCTTAGGGTCCCAGGTGCCAGAGCAGTTCTTC. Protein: CASSLGSQVPEQFF.

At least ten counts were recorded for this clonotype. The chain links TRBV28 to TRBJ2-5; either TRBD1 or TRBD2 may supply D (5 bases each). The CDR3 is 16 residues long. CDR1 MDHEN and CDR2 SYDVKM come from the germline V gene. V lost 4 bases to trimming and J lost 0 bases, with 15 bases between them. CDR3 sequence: CASSSPGRSYQETQYF. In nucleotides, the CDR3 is TGTGCCAGCAGTTCCCCGGGACGCTCGTACCAAGAGACCCAGTACTTC.

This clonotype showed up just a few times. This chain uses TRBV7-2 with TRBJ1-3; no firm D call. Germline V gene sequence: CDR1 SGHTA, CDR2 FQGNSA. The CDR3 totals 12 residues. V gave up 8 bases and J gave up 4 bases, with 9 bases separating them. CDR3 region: CASRDQGNTIYF. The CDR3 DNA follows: TGTGCCAGCCGGGATCAGGGAAACACCATATATTTT.

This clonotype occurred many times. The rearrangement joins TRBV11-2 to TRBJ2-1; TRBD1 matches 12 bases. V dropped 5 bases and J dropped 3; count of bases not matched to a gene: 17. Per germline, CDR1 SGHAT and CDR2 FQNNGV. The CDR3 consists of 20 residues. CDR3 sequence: CASSRSRDRGRPKHYNEQFF. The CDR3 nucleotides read TGTGCCAGCAGCCGCAGCCGGGACAGGGGGCGACCAAAGCACTACAATGAGCAGTTCTTC.

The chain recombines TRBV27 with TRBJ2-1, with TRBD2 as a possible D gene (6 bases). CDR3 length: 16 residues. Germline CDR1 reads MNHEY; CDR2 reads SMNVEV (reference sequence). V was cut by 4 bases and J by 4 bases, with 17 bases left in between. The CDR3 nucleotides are TGTGCCAGCAGTTCAAAGGGTCCCGGGGGTTACAATGAGCAGTTCTTC. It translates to CASSSKGPGGYNEQFF.

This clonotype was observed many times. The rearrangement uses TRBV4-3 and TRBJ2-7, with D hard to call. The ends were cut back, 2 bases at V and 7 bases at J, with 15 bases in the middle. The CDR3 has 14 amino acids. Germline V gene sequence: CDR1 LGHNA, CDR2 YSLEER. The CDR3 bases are TGCGCCAGCAGCCAAACGGGCCTATTGGGGGAGCAGTACTTC. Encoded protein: CASSQTGLLGEQYF.

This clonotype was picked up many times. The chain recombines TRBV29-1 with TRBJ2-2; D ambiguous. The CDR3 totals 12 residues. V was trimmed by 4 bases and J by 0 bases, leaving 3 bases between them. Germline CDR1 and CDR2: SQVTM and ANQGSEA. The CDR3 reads CSVAPNTGELFF. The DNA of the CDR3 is TGCAGCGTTGCGCCGAACACCGGGGAGCTGTTTTTT.

CDR3 protein: CASSSITLNTGELFF. The CDR3 bases are TGTGCCAGCAGCAGCATTACACTGAACACCGGGGAGCTGTTTTTT. J is TRBJ2-2 and V is TRBV12-3 or TRBV12-4; D is unclear. V lost 6 bases, J lost 1 base, and 12 bases lay in between. The CDR3 covers 15 residues.

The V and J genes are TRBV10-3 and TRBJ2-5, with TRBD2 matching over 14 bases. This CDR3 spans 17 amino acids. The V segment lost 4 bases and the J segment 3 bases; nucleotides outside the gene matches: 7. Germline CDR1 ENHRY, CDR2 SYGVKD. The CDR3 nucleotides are TGTGCCATCAGTGGGGAACAGGGACTAGCGGGGGAAGAGACCCAGTACTTC. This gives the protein CAISGEQGLAGEETQYF.

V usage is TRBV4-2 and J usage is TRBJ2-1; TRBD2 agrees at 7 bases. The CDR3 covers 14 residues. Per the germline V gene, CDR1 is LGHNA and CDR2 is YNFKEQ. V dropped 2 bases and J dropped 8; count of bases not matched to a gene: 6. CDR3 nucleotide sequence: TGTGCCAGCAGCCAAAGGCCTGGGGGGGATGAGCAGTTCTTC. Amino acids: CASSQRPGGDEQFF.